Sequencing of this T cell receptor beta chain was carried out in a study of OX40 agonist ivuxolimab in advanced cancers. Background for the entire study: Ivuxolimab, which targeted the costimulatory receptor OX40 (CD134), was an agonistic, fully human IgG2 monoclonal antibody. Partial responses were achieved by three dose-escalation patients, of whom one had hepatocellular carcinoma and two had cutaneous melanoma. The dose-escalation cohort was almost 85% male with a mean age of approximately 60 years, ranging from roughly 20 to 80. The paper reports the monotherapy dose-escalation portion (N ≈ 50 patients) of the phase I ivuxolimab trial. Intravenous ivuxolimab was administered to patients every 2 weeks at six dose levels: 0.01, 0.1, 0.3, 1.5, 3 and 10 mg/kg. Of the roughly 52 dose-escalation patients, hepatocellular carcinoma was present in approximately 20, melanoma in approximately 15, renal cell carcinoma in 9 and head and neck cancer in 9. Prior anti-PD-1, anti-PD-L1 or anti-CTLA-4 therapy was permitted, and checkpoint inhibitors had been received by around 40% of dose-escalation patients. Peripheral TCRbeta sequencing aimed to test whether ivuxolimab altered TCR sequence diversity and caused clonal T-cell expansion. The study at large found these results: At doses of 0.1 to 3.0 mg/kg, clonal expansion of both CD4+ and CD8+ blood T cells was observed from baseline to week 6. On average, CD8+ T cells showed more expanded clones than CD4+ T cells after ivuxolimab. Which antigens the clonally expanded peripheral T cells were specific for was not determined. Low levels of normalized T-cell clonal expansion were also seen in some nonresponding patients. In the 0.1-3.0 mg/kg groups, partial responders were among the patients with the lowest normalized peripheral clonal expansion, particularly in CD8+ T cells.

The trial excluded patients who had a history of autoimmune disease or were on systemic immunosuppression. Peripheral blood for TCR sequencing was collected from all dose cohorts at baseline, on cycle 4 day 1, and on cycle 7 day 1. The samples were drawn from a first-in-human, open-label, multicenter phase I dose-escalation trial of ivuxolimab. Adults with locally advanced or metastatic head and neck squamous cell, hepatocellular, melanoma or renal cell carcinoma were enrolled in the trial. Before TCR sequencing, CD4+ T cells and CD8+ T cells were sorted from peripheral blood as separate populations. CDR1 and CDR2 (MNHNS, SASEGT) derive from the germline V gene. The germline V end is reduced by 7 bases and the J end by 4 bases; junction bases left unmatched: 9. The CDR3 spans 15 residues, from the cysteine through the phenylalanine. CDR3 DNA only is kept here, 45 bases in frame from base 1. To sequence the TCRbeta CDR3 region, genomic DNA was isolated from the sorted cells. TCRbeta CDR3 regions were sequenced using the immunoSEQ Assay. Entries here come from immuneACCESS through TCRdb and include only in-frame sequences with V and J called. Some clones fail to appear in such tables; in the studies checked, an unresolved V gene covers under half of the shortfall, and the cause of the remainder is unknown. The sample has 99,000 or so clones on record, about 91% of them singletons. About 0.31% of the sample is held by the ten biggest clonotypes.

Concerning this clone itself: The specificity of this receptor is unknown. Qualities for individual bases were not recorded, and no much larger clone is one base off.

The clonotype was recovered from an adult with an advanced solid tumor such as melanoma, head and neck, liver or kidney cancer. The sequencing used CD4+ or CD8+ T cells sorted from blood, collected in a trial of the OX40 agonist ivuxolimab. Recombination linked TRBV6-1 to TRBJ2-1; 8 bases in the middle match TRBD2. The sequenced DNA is TGTGCCAGCAAGCGTCTAGCGGGCTTTTACAATGAGCAGTTCTTC. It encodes CASKRLAGFYNEQFF.